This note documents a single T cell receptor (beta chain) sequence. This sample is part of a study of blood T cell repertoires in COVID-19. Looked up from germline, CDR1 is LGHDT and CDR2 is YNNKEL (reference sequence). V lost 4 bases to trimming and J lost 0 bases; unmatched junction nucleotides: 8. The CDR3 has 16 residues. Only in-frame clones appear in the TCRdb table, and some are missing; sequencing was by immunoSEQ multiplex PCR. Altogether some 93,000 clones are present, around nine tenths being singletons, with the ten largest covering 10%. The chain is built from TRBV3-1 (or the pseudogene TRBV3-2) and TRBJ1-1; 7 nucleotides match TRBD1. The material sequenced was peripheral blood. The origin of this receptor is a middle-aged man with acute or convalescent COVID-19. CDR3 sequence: CASSLRPQGVNTEAFF. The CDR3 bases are TGTGCCAGCAGCCTCAGGCCGCAGGGGGTGAACACTGAAGCTTTCTTT.